This entry lists 32 T cell receptor beta chains sequenced from one sample in a study of CD8 T cells in cerebrospinal fluid in Alzheimer's disease. TCRdb derives one entry per CDR3 protein from the 10x single-cell sequencing reads, leaving out DNA. This listing includes over 1,000 distinct CDR3 sequences. The specimen was cerebrospinal fluid. The receptors were sampled from a human donor with Parkinson's disease.

Judged by frequency, this clonotype is medium-sized. The CDR3 spells CASSEHGNIQYF. This rearrangement joins TRBV2 to TRBJ2-4. Per the germline V gene, CDR1 is SNHLY and CDR2 is FYNNEI. The CDR3 contains 12 residues.

Measured by frequency, this clonotype is medium-sized. The V gene is TRBV20-1, the J gene TRBJ1-1; as DNA is missing, the TRBD1 call by TCRdb cannot be tested. CDR3 size: 13 residues. CDR1 DFQATT and CDR2 SNEGSKA come from the germline V gene (reference sequence). The CDR3 reads CSASKGAGTEAFF.

V usage is TRBV19 and J usage is TRBJ2-1; with no DNA, the TCRdb D assignment of TRBD1 cannot be verified. Germline V gene sequence: CDR1 LNHDA, CDR2 SQIVND (reference sequence). This CDR3 contains 14 residues. The CDR3 here is CASSLGGSLNEQFF.

Judged by frequency, this clonotype is medium-sized. The chain is built from TRBV6-5 and TRBJ1-6; TCRdb names TRBD1, which stays unverified in the absence of DNA. The CDR3 is made up of 16 amino acids. Germline V gene lookup returns CDR1 MNHEY and CDR2 SVGAGI. The CDR3 here is CASSYSAPARGSPLHF.

This clonotype registers medium-sized (0.01 to 0.1%) by frequency. This chain joins TRBV7-7 and TRBJ2-5; TCRdb's assignment of TRBD1 cannot be checked, as there is no DNA. The CDR3 consists of 14 residues. Germline V CDR1 and CDR2: SSHAT, FNYEAQ (reference sequence). The CDR3 here is CASSLGDAQETQYF.

This clonotype is large (0.1 to 1%) by frequency. This CDR3 is CASSEQVTEAFF. This rearrangement joins TRBV10-2 to TRBJ1-1; TCRdb names TRBD1, which stays unverified in the absence of DNA. There are 12 residues in the CDR3. Per the germline V gene, CDR1 is WSHSY and CDR2 is SAAADI.

This clonotype is called medium-sized based on its frequency. The chain employs TRBV11-2 and TRBJ1-6; TCRdb calls TRBD1, which cannot be checked without DNA. CDR3 size: 18 residues. Germline lookup yields CDR1 SGHAT and CDR2 FQNNGV. The CDR3 sequence is CASSHTSKIGTGNSPLHF.

This clonotype is deemed medium-sized (0.01 to 0.1%) by its frequency. The chain employs TRBV7-2 and TRBJ1-5; the D call of TRBD1 rests on TCRdb alone, since no DNA is present to check it. The CDR3 runs 14 residues. The germline V gene has CDR1 SGHTA and CDR2 FQGNSA. The CDR3 protein is CASSLLGVNQPQHF.

The J gene is TRBJ2-7, the V gene TRBV29-1; TCRdb's D gene call, TRBD2, goes unchecked for lack of DNA. The CDR3 covers 11 residues. Germline lookup yields CDR1 SQVTM and CDR2 ANQGSEA. The CDR3: CSVELGDEQYF.

This clonotype shows up as large (0.1 to 1%) by frequency. The chain recombines TRBV11-3 with TRBJ2-7. The CDR3 sequence is 13 residues long. Germline CDR1 and CDR2: SGHNT and YENEEA. CDR3 sequence: CASSARGSYEQYF. The variable domain in full, with the rest retrieved from reference TRBV11-3 and TRBJ2-7, is EAGVVQSPRYKIIEKKQPVAFWCNPISGHNTLYWYLQNLGQGPELLIRYENEEAVDDSQLPKDRFSAERLKGVDSTLKIQPAELGDSAVYLCASSARGSYEQYFGPGTRLTVT.

This clonotype is deemed medium-sized (0.01 to 0.1%) by its frequency. The chain uses TRBV5-1 and TRBJ2-3; TCRdb proposes TRBD1, but this gene call is untestable without DNA. Per the germline V gene, CDR1 is SGHRS and CDR2 is YFSETQ. The CDR3 runs to 13 residues. CDR3 in amino acids: CASRGGSTDTQYF.

Considering frequency, this clonotype is medium-sized (0.01 to 0.1%). The rearrangement uses TRBV6-5 and TRBJ2-7; TCRdb designates TRBD1, a call that cannot be tested without DNA. The germline CDR1 and CDR2 sequences are MNHEY and SVGAGI. This CDR3 is built from 16 residues. The CDR3 loop is CASRKALGQGAGEQYF.

Considering frequency, this clonotype is hyperexpanded (1% or more). This CDR3 is CASSPTLFSQANYGYTF. The chain links TRBV3-1 to TRBJ1-2. This CDR3 contains 17 residues. CDR1 LGHDT and CDR2 YNNKEL come from the germline V gene (reference sequence).

This clonotype is identified as medium-sized (0.01 to 0.1%) from frequency. The chain links TRBV11-2 to TRBJ2-5; the TCRdb D gene call, TRBD1, has no DNA to confirm it. Germline V gives CDR1 SGHAT, CDR2 FQNNGV. The length of the CDR3 is 15 residues. The CDR3: CASSLDVGQLETQYF.

Its frequency marks this clonotype as medium-sized (0.01 to 0.1%). This rearrangement joins TRBV12-3 or TRBV12-4 to TRBJ1-2; TCRdb's D call of TRBD1 is untestable without DNA. The CDR3 covers 14 residues. Here the CDR3 reads CASSSTDRDGGYTF.

In terms of frequency, this clonotype is medium-sized. V gene TRBV12-3 or TRBV12-4 combines with J gene TRBJ2-2; TCRdb outputs TRBD1, but without DNA this stays unchecked. CDR3 length: 15 amino acids. The CDR3 is CASSLGAGSGGELFF.

According to its frequency, this clonotype is medium-sized. This rearrangement joins TRBV2 to TRBJ2-7; no DNA is available, so the TRBD1 call from TCRdb remains unchecked. CDR3 length: 15 amino acids. The germline V gene has CDR1 SNHLY and CDR2 FYNNEI. CDR3 sequence: CASTESGQGPYEQYF.

By frequency, this clonotype is medium-sized. This chain joins TRBV20-1 and TRBJ1-2; TCRdb's D gene call, TRBD1, goes unchecked for lack of DNA. Germline V gene data show CDR1 as DFQATT and CDR2 as SNEGSKA (reference sequence). The CDR3 loop spans 13 amino acids. The CDR3 loop reads CSAPRPGSYGYTF.

Considering frequency, this clonotype is medium-sized (0.01 to 0.1%). V is TRBV7-8 and J is TRBJ2-7; TCRdb gives TRBD1 as the D gene, but with no DNA this cannot be confirmed. This CDR3 comprises 14 residues. Germline V gene sequence: CDR1 SGHVS, CDR2 FQNEAQ. CDR3 loop: CASSSWTGADEQYF. Complete variable domain (other parts from reference TRBV7-8 and TRBJ2-7): GAGVSQSPRYKVAKRGQDVALRCDPISGHVSLFWYQQALGQGPEFLTYFQNEAQLDKSGLPSDRFFAERPEGSVSTLKIQRTQQEDSAVYLCASSSWTGADEQYFGPGTRLTVT.

The chain combines TRBV10-1 with TRBJ2-2; TCRdb's D gene call, TRBD1, goes unchecked for lack of DNA. Per germline, CDR1 WNHNN and CDR2 SYGVQD (reference sequence). The CDR3 length is 18 residues. This CDR3 reads CASSESGGQGSNTGELFF.

This clonotype registers medium-sized by frequency. The V and J genes are TRBV14 and TRBJ1-2; without DNA, the TCRdb call of TRBD1 cannot be checked. The CDR3 covers 15 residues. Per germline, CDR1 SGHDN and CDR2 FVKESK. CDR3 sequence: CASSGPPGQGPGYTF. Full variable domain (outside the CDR3, taken from reference TRBV14 and TRBJ1-2): EAGVTQFPSHSVIEKGQTVTLRCDPISGHDNLYWYRRVMGKEIKFLLHFVKESKQDESGMPNNRFLAERTGGTYSTLKVQPAELEDSGVYFCASSGPPGQGPGYTFGSGTRLTVV.

This clonotype is classed as medium-sized by frequency. The genes are TRBV9 and TRBJ2-1; TCRdb gives TRBD2 as the D gene, but with no DNA this cannot be confirmed. Germline V CDR1 and CDR2: SGDLS, YYNGEE. This CDR3 is built from 16 residues. CDR3 loop: CASSPITHGSYNEQFF.

This clonotype is deemed medium-sized by its frequency. V is TRBV28 and J is TRBJ1-5. Germline CDR1 reads MDHEN; CDR2 reads SYDVKM. The CDR3 loop spans 13 amino acids. The CDR3 region is CASSLSGNQPQHF.

This clonotype ranks as medium-sized (0.01 to 0.1%) in terms of frequency. This sequence joins TRBV27 and TRBJ2-1; absent DNA, TCRdb's TRBD1 call cannot be checked. CDR3 size: 13 residues. Germline V gene data show CDR1 as MNHEY and CDR2 as SMNVEV (reference sequence). CDR3 region: CASTSQGANEQFF.

This clonotype is medium-sized (0.01 to 0.1%) by frequency. This sequence joins TRBV5-1 and TRBJ2-1. The CDR3 spans 14 residues. Germline values: CDR1 SGHRS, CDR2 YFSETQ. CDR3 region: CASSSGQLYNEQFF. Complete variable domain (other parts from reference TRBV5-1 and TRBJ2-1): KAGVTQTPRYLIKTRGQQVTLSCSPISGHRSVSWYQQTPGQGLQFLFEYFSETQRNKGNFPGRFSGRQFSNSRSEMNVSTLELGDSALYLCASSSGQLYNEQFFGPGTRLTVL.

V gene TRBV6-5 combines with J gene TRBJ2-6. Germline V CDR1 and CDR2: MNHEY, SVGAGI. There are 15 residues in the CDR3. This CDR3 is CASSLTLGGANVLTF.

Judged by frequency, this clonotype is medium-sized. This chain uses TRBV6-2 or TRBV6-3 with TRBJ2-2; the D gene TCRdb calls, TRBD2, cannot be checked with no DNA. The germline V gene encodes CDR1 MNHEY and CDR2 SVGEGT. This CDR3 region has 15 residues. The CDR3 reads CASSYLAGVPGELFF.

The chain couples TRBV20-1 to TRBJ1-2. This CDR3 has 14 residues. CDR1 and CDR2 (germline): DFQATT, SNEGSKA (reference sequence). Here the CDR3 reads CSALNPDGHYGYTF.

Considering frequency, this clonotype is medium-sized. The chain recombines TRBV5-6 with TRBJ2-5. CDR1 is SGHDT, CDR2 YYEEEE, per germline. The CDR3 runs to 13 residues. The CDR3 reads CASSLWVVETQYF.

This clonotype is medium-sized by frequency. The chain combines TRBV7-6 with TRBJ1-4; TCRdb reports TRBD1, a call that lacks DNA to check it against. In germline, CDR1 is SGHVS, CDR2 FNYEAQ. CDR3 length equals 15 residues. The CDR3 here is CASSLGGTGNEKLFF.

This clonotype is classed as medium-sized (0.01 to 0.1%) by frequency. The J gene is TRBJ1-6, the V gene TRBV7-2; TCRdb selects TRBD1, and the lack of DNA leaves this call unchecked. Germline V gives CDR1 SGHTA, CDR2 FQGNSA. The CDR3 totals 15 residues. The CDR3: CASRPPGGWNSPLHF.

This clonotype is classed as medium-sized by frequency. This CDR3 reads CASAFSVDTEAFF. The chain couples TRBV6-2 or TRBV6-3 to TRBJ1-1. Germline-derived CDR1 and CDR2 are MNHEY and SVGEGT. The CDR3 runs to 13 residues.